This TCR beta chain derives from a study of blood T cell repertoires in COVID-19. The CDR3 consists of 13 residues. Germline V CDR1 and CDR2: SQVTM, ANQGSEA. V shed 7 bases and J shed 5 bases, with 17 bases lying between them. TCRdb's table, derived via immunoSEQ multiplex PCR, lists solely in-frame clones and lacks some. The sample lists 200,000 to 250,000 clones, approximately 84% occurring once. Sequencing input: PBMCs or T cells enriched from blood (not recorded which). The clonotype comes from a man aged 60 to 75 who had recovered from COVID-19. V and J are TRBV29-1 and TRBJ1-1; possibly TRBD1 for D (6 bases). The CDR3 bases are TGCAGCGACCGAGGACCCAGGGGAACTGAAGCTTTCTTT. It is translated as CSDRGPRGTEAFF.